The 18 T cell receptor beta chains in this list originate from one sample, sequenced in a study of shared clonotypes between healthy human individuals. Some clones are missing from TCRdb's copy, which holds only in-frame ones; the method was immunoSEQ multiplex PCR. Found here are roughly 2.2 million clones, 80% to 95% of them singletons; the top ten hold more than 0.35%. The sequenced sample was naive CD4+ T cells from PBMCs. Noted subset: CD45RA+ positively selected. Receptors were obtained from a man younger than 35 in good health. Some clones in this sample may be carry-over from other donors' samples.

The chain uses TRBV6-5 and TRBJ1-1; 8 bases match TRBD1. The CDR3 has 13 amino acids. The V gene end was trimmed by 2 bases and the J gene end by 11 bases; junction bases not matched to a gene: 7. Germline loops: CDR1 MNHEY, CDR2 SVGAGI. The CDR3, as DNA: TGTGCCAGCAGTTACGAGGACAGGGCGGTGGCTTTCTTT. Translated, it gives CASSYEDRAVAFF.

The chain is built from TRBV7-3 and TRBJ2-5; the match to TRBD2 covers 9 bases. Germline-derived CDR1 and CDR2 are SGHTA and FQGTGA. The V segment lost 4 bases and the J segment 4 bases; nucleotides outside the gene matches: 7. The CDR3 has 15 amino acids. CDR3 residues: CASSSTGLASETQYF. The CDR3 coding sequence is TGTGCCAGCAGCTCCACAGGACTAGCGTCAGAGACCCAGTACTTC. Full variable domain (rest looked up from reference TRBV7-3 and TRBJ2-5): GAGVSQTPSNKVTEKGKYVELRCDPISGHTALYWYRQSLGQGPEFLIYFQGTGAADDSGLPNDRFFAVRPEGSVSTLKIQRTERGDSAVYLCASSSTGLASETQYFGPGTRLLVL.

The chain recombines TRBV6-1 with TRBJ1-3, with 8 bases aligning to TRBD1. This CDR3 is 17 amino acids long. V lost 1 base to trimming and J lost 2 bases; unmatched junction nucleotides: 7. Germline CDR1 and CDR2: MNHNS and SASEGT. The CDR3 is CASSEGRTGTAGNTIYF. Written as DNA, the CDR3 is TGTGCCAGCAGTGAAGGCCGGACAGGGACGGCTGGAAACACCATATATTTT.

V is TRBV27 and J is TRBJ1-1; a possible D gene is TRBD1 (5 bases). CDR1 and CDR2 (germline): MNHEY, SMNVEV (reference sequence). Trimming pared 6 bases from V and 7 bases from J, leaving 18 bases between. This CDR3 has 14 amino acids. The CDR3 reads CASSRLTGLIEAFF. For the CDR3, the DNA is TGTGCCAGCAGCCGATTAACAGGACTAATTGAAGCTTTCTTT.

This clone was detected only once. The CDR3 DNA follows: TGTGCCAGCTCACCACCGGCCACCGGGGAGCTGTTTTTT. Protein product: CASSPPATGELFF. V usage is TRBV18 and J usage is TRBJ2-2; D is unresolved. The ends were cut back, 0 bases at V and 4 bases at J, with 3 bases in the middle. The CDR3 sequence is 13 residues long. Germline V gene lookup returns CDR1 KGHSH and CDR2 LQKENI.

The rearrangement joins TRBV18 to TRBJ2-7; 9 bases are shared with TRBD2. The CDR3 is made up of 15 amino acids. V lost 5 bases and J lost 2; bases outside the gene matches: 7. The germline V gene encodes CDR1 KGHSH and CDR2 LQKENI. CDR3: CASSSIAGAPYEQYF. The CDR3 coding sequence is TGTGCCAGCTCATCAATAGCGGGAGCCCCCTACGAGCAGTACTTC.

The chain couples TRBV5-4 to TRBJ2-5; D possibly corresponds to TRBD2 (7 bases). The CDR3 runs to 16 residues. The V and J ends lost 4 bases and 2 bases respectively, with 18 bases between them. CDR1 SGHNT and CDR2 YYREEE come from the germline V gene (reference sequence). CDR3 coding DNA: TGTGCCAGCAGCGCCGGGGGGCGGGGTTGGCAAGAGACCCAGTACTTC. This encodes CASSAGGRGWQETQYF.

CDR3: CASSAGPLDTQYF. In DNA form, the CDR3 reads TGCGCCAGCAGCGCGGGGCCTTTGGATACGCAGTATTTT. The rearrangement uses TRBV5-1 and TRBJ2-3; D is perhaps TRBD2 (6 bases). The length of the CDR3 is 13 residues. V was clipped by 4 bases and J by 6 bases, with 12 bases between them. Germline loops: CDR1 SGHRS, CDR2 YFSETQ. The complete variable domain, with remaining parts taken from reference TRBV5-1 and TRBJ2-3, reads KAGVTQTPRYLIKTRGQQVTLSCSPISGHRSVSWYQQTPGQGLQFLFEYFSETQRNKGNFPGRFSGRQFSNSRSEMNVSTLELGDSALYLCASSAGPLDTQYFGPGTRLTVL.

The chain links TRBV7-9 to TRBJ1-3; D possibly corresponds to TRBD1 (5 bases). V was clipped by 10 bases and J by 0 bases, with 10 bases between them. The CDR3 totals 13 residues. Germline CDR1 and CDR2: SEHNR and FQNEAQ (reference sequence). The CDR3 DNA is TGTGCCACCTCAGGGCTCTCTGGAAACACCATATATTTT. Its translation: CATSGLSGNTIYF.

V gene TRBV30 combines with J gene TRBJ1-2; D not certain. Germline V gives CDR1 GTSNPN, CDR2 SVGIG (reference sequence). CDR3 length: 13 amino acids. Trimming cost V 0 bases and J 8 bases, with 13 bases left between them. The CDR3 region is CAWSVLGNGGYTF. CDR3 bases: TGTGCCTGGAGTGTTTTGGGTAATGGAGGCTACACCTTC.

The rearrangement joins TRBV5-5 to TRBJ2-7; D not resolved. Per germline, CDR1 SGHKS and CDR2 YYEKEE (reference sequence). This CDR3 is built from 15 residues. The germline V and J ends were trimmed by 4 bases and 0 bases, with 14 bases remaining between them. The CDR3 reads CASSQTGHVSYEQYF. The CDR3 DNA follows: TGTGCCAGCAGCCAAACGGGCCACGTCTCCTACGAGCAGTACTTC.

The V gene is TRBV2, the J gene TRBJ2-2; D is uncertain. The V and J ends lost 4 bases and 3 bases respectively, with 9 bases between them. The germline gives CDR1 SNHLY, CDR2 FYNNEI. CDR3 length equals 14 residues. CDR3 amino acids: CASSGVRHTGELFF. The DNA of the CDR3 is TGTGCCAGCAGTGGGGTCAGACACACCGGGGAGCTGTTTTTT.

This clone was recorded only once. The V and J genes are TRBV7-3 and TRBJ2-1; TRBD2 matches at 11 bases. CDR3 length equals 19 residues. J gave up 5 bases and V 5 bases, and 17 bases lay outside the gene matches. The germline CDR1 and CDR2 sequences are SGHTA and FQGTGA. Here the CDR3 reads CASSPRPMRLAGTHNEQFF. The CDR3 DNA is TGTGCCAGCAGCCCTCGCCCGATGAGACTAGCGGGGACCCACAATGAGCAGTTCTTC.

A word on this clone: Within the sample, other DNA sequences also encode this same CDR3. V usage is TRBV5-1 and J usage is TRBJ2-7; 10 bases agree with TRBD2. The CDR3 is 14 amino acids. Germline V gives CDR1 SGHRS, CDR2 YFSETQ. Germline trimming cut 4 bases from V and 0 bases from J; bases unmatched to any gene: 1. CDR3 residues: CASSRTSGSYEQYF. The CDR3 DNA follows: TGCGCCAGCAGCAGGACTAGCGGCTCCTACGAGCAGTACTTC. The full variable domain, rest sourced from reference TRBV5-1 and TRBJ2-7, is KAGVTQTPRYLIKTRGQQVTLSCSPISGHRSVSWYQQTPGQGLQFLFEYFSETQRNKGNFPGRFSGRQFSNSRSEMNVSTLELGDSALYLCASSRTSGSYEQYFGPGTRLTVT.

The chain combines TRBV5-8 with TRBJ2-5, with 10 nucleotides matching TRBD1. Germline lookup yields CDR1 SGHTS and CDR2 YDEGEE. The CDR3 extends over 13 amino acids. The trim removed 6 bases at V and 5 bases at J, leaving 4 bases unmatched. CDR3 DNA: TGTGCCAGCATTATGGACAGGGGGGAGACCCAGTACTTC. It translates to CASIMDRGETQYF.

The chain recombines TRBV4-1 with TRBJ2-1, with 11 bases that match TRBD2. V lost 0 bases and J lost 12; bases outside the gene matches: 10. The CDR3 spans 16 residues. Germline V gene data show CDR1 as MGHRA and CDR2 as YSYEKL. The CDR3 loop reads CASSQESSGRIYGQFF. CDR3 bases: TGCGCCAGCAGCCAAGAATCTAGCGGGAGGATCTATGGGCAGTTCTTC.

The count of this clone is one. This rearrangement joins TRBV30 to TRBJ1-5; D not resolved. The CDR3 has 14 residues. Per the germline V gene, CDR1 is GTSNPN and CDR2 is SVGIG (reference sequence). V was trimmed by 0 bases and J by 4 bases, leaving 10 bases between them. The CDR3 is CAWSVRQENQPQHF. Written as DNA, the CDR3 is TGTGCCTGGAGTGTACGTCAGGAGAATCAGCCCCAGCATTTT.

V is TRBV28 and J is TRBJ2-6; 12 bases map to TRBD1. With V trimmed by 6 bases and J by 3 bases, 9 bases remained unmatched. The CDR3 length is 18 residues. Germline V gene lookup returns CDR1 MDHEN and CDR2 SYDVKM. The CDR3: CASSPPGQGALGANVLTF. CDR3 DNA sequence: TGTGCCAGCAGCCCACCGGGACAGGGGGCGCTTGGGGCCAACGTCCTGACTTTC.